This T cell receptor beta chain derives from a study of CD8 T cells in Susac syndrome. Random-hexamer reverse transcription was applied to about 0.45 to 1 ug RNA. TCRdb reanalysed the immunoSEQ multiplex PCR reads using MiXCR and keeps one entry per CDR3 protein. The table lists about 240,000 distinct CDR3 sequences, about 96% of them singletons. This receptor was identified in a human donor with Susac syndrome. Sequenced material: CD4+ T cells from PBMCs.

CDR3 nucleotide sequence: TGCGCCAGCAGCATTAGGACAGGGACCGGGGAGCTGTTTTTT. It encodes CASSIRTGTGELFF. The chain has TRBV5-1 and TRBJ2-2; 8 nucleotides agree with TRBD1. Germline V CDR1 and CDR2: SGHRS, YFSETQ. The CDR3 consists of 14 residues. The junction had 4 bases not matched to a gene; V was cut back by 4 bases and J by 5 bases. The full variable domain, in which reference TRBV5-1 and TRBJ2-2 provide the parts outside the CDR3, is KAGVTQTPRYLIKTRGQQVTLSCSPISGHRSVSWYQQTPGQGLQFLFEYFSETQRNKGNFPGRFSGRQFSNSRSEMNVSTLELGDSALYLCASSIRTGTGELFFGEGSRLTVL.